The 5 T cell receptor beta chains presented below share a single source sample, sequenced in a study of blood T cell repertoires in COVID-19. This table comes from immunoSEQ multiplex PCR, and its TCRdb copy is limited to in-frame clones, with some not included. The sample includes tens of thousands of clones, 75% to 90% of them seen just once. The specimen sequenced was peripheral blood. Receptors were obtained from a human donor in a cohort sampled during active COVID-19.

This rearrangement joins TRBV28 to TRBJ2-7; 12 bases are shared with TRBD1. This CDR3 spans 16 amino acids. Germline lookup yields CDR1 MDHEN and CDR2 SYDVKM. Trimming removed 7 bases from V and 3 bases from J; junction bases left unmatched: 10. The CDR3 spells CASIPGQGALGYEQYF. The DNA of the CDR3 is TGTGCCAGCATTCCGGGACAGGGGGCCTTAGGCTACGAGCAGTACTTC.

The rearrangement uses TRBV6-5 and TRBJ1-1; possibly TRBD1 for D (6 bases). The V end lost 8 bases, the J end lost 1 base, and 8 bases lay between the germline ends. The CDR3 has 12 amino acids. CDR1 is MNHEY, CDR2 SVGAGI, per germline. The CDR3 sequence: CASSRGNTEAFF. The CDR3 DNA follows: TGTGCCAGCTCCAGGGGGAACACTGAAGCTTTCTTT.

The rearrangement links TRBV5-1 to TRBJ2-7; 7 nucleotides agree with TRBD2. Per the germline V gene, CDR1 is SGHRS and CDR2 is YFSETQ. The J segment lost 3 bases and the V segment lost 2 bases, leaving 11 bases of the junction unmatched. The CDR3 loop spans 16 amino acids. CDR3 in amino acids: CASSFEGGGRVYEQYF. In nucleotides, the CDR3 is TGCGCCAGCAGCTTTGAGGGAGGCGGGAGAGTCTACGAGCAGTACTTC.

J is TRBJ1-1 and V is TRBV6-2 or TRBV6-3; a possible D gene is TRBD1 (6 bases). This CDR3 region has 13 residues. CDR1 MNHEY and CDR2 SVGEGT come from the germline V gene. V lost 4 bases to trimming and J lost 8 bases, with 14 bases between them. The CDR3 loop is CASSFLRTAEAFF. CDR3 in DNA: TGTGCCAGCAGTTTCTTAAGGACAGCAGAAGCTTTCTTT.

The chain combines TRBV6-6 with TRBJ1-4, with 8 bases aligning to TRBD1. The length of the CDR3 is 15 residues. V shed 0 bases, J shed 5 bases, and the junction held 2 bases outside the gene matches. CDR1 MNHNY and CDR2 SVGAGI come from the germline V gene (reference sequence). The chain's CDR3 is CASSYSTGGNEKLFF. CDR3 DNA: TGTGCCAGCAGTTACTCAACAGGGGGGAATGAAAAACTGTTTTTT.